The T cell receptor (beta chain) described here comes from a study of blood T cell repertoires in COVID-19. Study-wide background: T cells, B-cell-depleted T cells, or PBMCs provided the cDNA or gDNA that served as material.

As originally analysed: Researchers report that nucleated cell counts were estimated from reference gene primer amplification. The data were produced by immunoSEQ multiplex PCR, yet TCRdb's version contains in-frame clones alone and is incomplete. V, J and clone size are taken as reported in that table, and D and trimming were inferred from the DNA itself. This sample has 90,000 to 120,000 clones, with approximately 90% found just once. Input material: peripheral blood. The clonotype originates from a woman at least 80 years old with acute or convalescent COVID-19.

This chain's CDR3 is CASSVPREFQPQHF. The CDR3 bases are TGTGCCAGCAGCGTCCCCCGGGAGTTTCAGCCCCAGCATTTT. The chain carries TRBV9 and TRBJ1-5; D gene uncertain. The CDR3 is made up of 14 amino acids. Trimming took off 2 bases at V and 6 bases at J, with 12 bases between the two ends. Looked up from germline, CDR1 is SGDLS and CDR2 is YYNGEE.